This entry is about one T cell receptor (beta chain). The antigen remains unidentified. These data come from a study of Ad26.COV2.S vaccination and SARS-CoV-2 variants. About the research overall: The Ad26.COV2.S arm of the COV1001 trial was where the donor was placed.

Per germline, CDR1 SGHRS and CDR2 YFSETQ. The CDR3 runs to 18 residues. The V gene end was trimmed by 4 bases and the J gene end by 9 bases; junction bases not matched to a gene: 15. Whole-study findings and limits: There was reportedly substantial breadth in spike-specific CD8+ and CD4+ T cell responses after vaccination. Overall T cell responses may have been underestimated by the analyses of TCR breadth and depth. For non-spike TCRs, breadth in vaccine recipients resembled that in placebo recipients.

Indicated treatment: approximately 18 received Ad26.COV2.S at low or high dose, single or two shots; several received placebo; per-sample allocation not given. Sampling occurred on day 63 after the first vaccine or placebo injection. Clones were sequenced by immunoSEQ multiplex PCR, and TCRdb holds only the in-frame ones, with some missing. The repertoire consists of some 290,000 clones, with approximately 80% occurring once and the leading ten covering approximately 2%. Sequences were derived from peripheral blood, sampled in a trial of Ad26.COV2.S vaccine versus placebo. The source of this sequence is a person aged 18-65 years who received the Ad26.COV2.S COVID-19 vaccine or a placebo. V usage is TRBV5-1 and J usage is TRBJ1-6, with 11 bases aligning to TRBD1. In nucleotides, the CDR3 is TGCGCCAGCAGCCCCGGACAGGGGGCGTACTCTCCCGGTTCACCCCTCCACTTT. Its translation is CASSPGQGAYSPGSPLHF.